The text below deals with one T cell receptor (beta chain). Antigen specificity is unknown. The table came from immunoSEQ multiplex PCR; TCRdb's copy has only in-frame clones and leaves some out. The sample contains roughly 50,000 clones, roughly 80% of which appear only once. This CDR3 is built from 14 residues. CDR1 is MNHEY, CDR2 SMNVEV, per germline (reference sequence). The V gene lost 3 bases and the J gene lost 4 bases, with 9 bases spanning the gap. The sample belongs to a study of a mutant IDH1 vaccine in newly diagnosed glioma. The wider study: Treated individuals were about 62% male and roughly 40% female, averaging 40.4 years of age. Receipt of radiotherapy, temozolomide, or both preceded the study, and most received both.

Time point described: baseline, week 1 (first vaccination visit). The treatment is: pre-vaccination baseline after standard-of-care therapy. The study's findings and limits: Among all patients, vaccine-induced immune responses occurred in approximately 94%.

This clonotype was sampled from a man aged 18 to 29 with glioma. The sequencing here drew on PBMCs, taken from a glioma patient treated with radiotherapy, temozolomide or both. The rearrangement uses TRBV27 and TRBJ1-4; perhaps TRBD1 as D (5 bases). CDR3 sequence reads: CASSFAGFNEKLFF. DNA for the CDR3: TGTGCCAGCAGTTTTGCAGGGTTTAATGAAAAACTGTTTTTT.